The 20 T cell receptor beta chains in this list originate from one sample, sequenced in a study of yellow fever vaccine responses in identical twins. TCRdb recomputed calls from the RT-PCR reads with MiXCR, one row per CDR3 protein. This table holds approximately 16,000 distinct CDR3 sequences, 82% found once. Source: T cells from blood (PBMCs), unsorted or a sorted subset (not recorded which), taken before or after yellow fever vaccination (not recorded which). The receptors here all came from a woman under 30 who received the yellow fever vaccine.

The rearrangement joins TRBV18 to TRBJ1-4; unclear D gene. CDR1 is KGHSH and CDR2 is LQKENI in the germline V gene. Trimming removed 5 bases from V and 0 bases from J, with 10 bases in between. The CDR3 extends over 15 amino acids. This CDR3 reads CASSDTRSTNEKLFF. CDR3 coding DNA: TGTGCCAGCTCAGACACGAGGTCAACTAATGAAAAACTGTTTTTT.

This clonotype was picked up a small number of times. The chain uses TRBV11-1 and TRBJ2-1, with D perhaps TRBD1 or TRBD2 (5 bases each). The ends were cut back, 3 bases at V and 7 bases at J, with 10 bases in the middle. The CDR3 contains 13 residues. Germline V gene data show CDR1 as SGHAT and CDR2 as FQDESV (reference sequence). The DNA for the CDR3 is TGTGCCAGCAGCTTGGGACCCCAGAATGAGCAGTTCTTC. Amino acids: CASSLGPQNEQFF.

This rearrangement joins TRBV9 to TRBJ2-6; no clear D. CDR1 is SGDLS and CDR2 is YYNGEE in the germline V gene. V was clipped by 4 bases and J by 0 bases, with 20 bases between them. This CDR3 is 19 amino acids long. CDR3 coding DNA: TGTGCCAGCAGCCCCAGGCTAGGTCACGAGAGCTCTGGGGCCAACGTCCTGACTTTC. This encodes CASSPRLGHESSGANVLTF.

V usage is TRBV2 and J usage is TRBJ2-1; D gene unclear. The CDR3 totals 15 residues. CDR1 SNHLY and CDR2 FYNNEI come from the germline V gene. V lost 4 bases to trimming and J lost 0 bases, with 10 bases between them. Written as DNA, the CDR3 is TGTGCCAGCAGTGTCATAATTCGCTCCTACAATGAGCAGTTCTTC. It specifies CASSVIIRSYNEQFF.

The V gene is TRBV19, the J gene TRBJ2-1; TRBD2 matches 9 bases. J lost 1 base, V lost 4 bases, and 2 bases had no gene match. Germline-derived CDR1 and CDR2 are LNHDA and SQIVND (reference sequence). The CDR3 has 15 amino acids. The CDR3 protein is CASSKGLASYNEQFF. In DNA form, the CDR3 reads TGTGCCAGTAGTAAGGGACTAGCTTCCTACAATGAGCAGTTCTTC.

The V call is TRBV19, the J call TRBJ2-7, with D perhaps TRBD1 (6 bases). The CDR3 loop spans 14 amino acids. V was cut by 5 bases and J by 2 bases, with 13 bases left in between. Germline V gives CDR1 LNHDA, CDR2 SQIVND (reference sequence). The CDR3 region has the DNA TGTGCCAGTAGTGTTCAGACAGGAACCTACGAGCAGTACTTC. Translation gives CASSVQTGTYEQYF.

The chain links TRBV2 to TRBJ1-2; no reliable D call. CDR1 is SNHLY, CDR2 FYNNEI, per germline. V was pared by 3 bases and J by 5 bases, with 4 bases between. The CDR3 has 11 residues. In DNA, the CDR3 is TGTGCCAGCAGTGACAGTTATGGCTACACCTTC. Its protein is CASSDSYGYTF. The whole variable domain, remainder taken from reference TRBV2 and TRBJ1-2, is EPEVTQTPSHQVTQMGQEVILRCVPISNHLYFYWYRQILGQKVEFLVSFYNNEISEKSEIFDDQFSVERPDGSNFTLKIRSTKLEDSAMYFCASSDSYGYTFGSGTRLTVV.

This chain uses TRBV5-1 with TRBJ2-5; D gene ambiguous. Germline lookup yields CDR1 SGHRS and CDR2 YFSETQ. Trimming pared 0 bases from V and 0 bases from J, leaving 6 bases between. This CDR3 region has 14 residues. The CDR3 DNA sequence: TGCGCCAGCAGCTTGGTTCTAAACCAAGAGACCCAGTACTTC. Translating it yields CASSLVLNQETQYF.

V and J are TRBV11-1 and TRBJ2-7; D gene uncertain. V was trimmed by 5 bases and J by 6 bases, leaving 8 bases between them. The CDR3 runs to 11 residues. The germline CDR1 and CDR2 sequences are SGHAT and FQDESV (reference sequence). CDR3 sequence reads: CASSPLAEQYF. The CDR3 DNA follows: TGTGCCAGCAGCCCCCTCGCCGAGCAGTACTTC.

The count of this clonotype is one. This rearrangement joins TRBV12-3 or TRBV12-4 to TRBJ2-2, with D tentatively TRBD2 (5 bases). V was shortened by 5 bases and J by 5 bases, with 18 bases between the two germline ends. This CDR3 comprises 16 residues. Here the CDR3 reads CASSPYLEGWTGELFF. The CDR3 bases are TGTGCCAGCAGTCCCTACCTCGAGGGATGGACCGGGGAGCTGTTTTTT.

In its sample, this clonotype was seen once. The chain is built from TRBV29-1 and TRBJ2-4, with TRBD1 matching 7 bases. J lost 7 bases, V lost 6 bases, and 6 bases had no gene match. Germline V gene lookup returns CDR1 SQVTM and CDR2 ANQGSEA. The CDR3 consists of 12 residues. The CDR3 coding sequence is TGCAGCGTGGGGACAGCCCGGAACATTCAGTACTTC. It is translated as CSVGTARNIQYF.

V and J are TRBV7-6 and TRBJ2-1; 12 bases fit TRBD2. Germline V CDR1 and CDR2: SGHVS, FNYEAQ. After removal of 6 bases from V and 6 bases from J, the junction contained 6 bases not matched to a gene. CDR3 length: 15 residues. The CDR3 region is CASRRTSGTVNEQFF. The CDR3 nucleotides are TGTGCCAGCAGAAGGACTAGCGGGACGGTCAATGAGCAGTTCTTC.

This chain links TRBV10-3 with TRBJ2-7, with unresolved D. The germline V gene has CDR1 ENHRY and CDR2 SYGVKD. Trimming shortened V by 10 bases and J by 5 bases, and 15 bases separated the two germline ends. The CDR3 consists of 12 residues. In DNA, the CDR3 is TGTGCCACCGAACGAGGCGGCCACGAGCAGTACTTC. It specifies CATERGGHEQYF.

V gene TRBV6-2 or TRBV6-3 combines with J gene TRBJ2-7; D is unresolved. This CDR3 has 13 residues. Trimming cost V 2 bases and J 0 bases, with 5 bases left between them. Germline CDR1 and CDR2: MNHEY and SVGEGT. CDR3 protein: CASSYRASYEQYF. As DNA, the CDR3 is TGTGCCAGCAGTTACAGGGCCTCCTACGAGCAGTACTTC.

This clonotype was seen only a few times. The CDR3 protein is CSVERSTNTEAFF. The CDR3 DNA sequence: TGCAGCGTTGAACGGTCGACGAACACTGAAGCTTTCTTT. V gene TRBV29-1 combines with J gene TRBJ1-1; D is unclear. With 2 bases removed from V and 1 base from J, the gap between germline ends came to 8 bases. The germline gives CDR1 SQVTM, CDR2 ANQGSEA. This CDR3 has 13 residues.

This clonotype has only a few counts. The chain employs TRBV7-2 and TRBJ2-3; 8 bases are a match to TRBD2. With 4 bases clipped from V and 0 bases from J, the junction kept 0 bases outside the gene matches. There are 14 residues in the CDR3. Germline V gene lookup returns CDR1 SGHTA and CDR2 FQGNSA. Written as DNA, the CDR3 is TGTGCCAGCAGCTCTAGCGGGAGCACAGATACGCAGTATTTT. Protein product: CASSSSGSTDTQYF.

The sample holds one count of this clonotype. The chain couples TRBV20-1 to TRBJ2-7, with TRBD2 matching 10 bases. The CDR3 has 15 amino acids. The germline V gene has CDR1 DFQATT and CDR2 SNEGSKA (reference sequence). V shed 2 bases, J shed 4 bases, and the junction held 8 bases outside the gene matches. CDR3 in amino acids: CSARSLAGVLYEQYF. The CDR3 nucleotides read TGCAGTGCTAGATCGCTAGCGGGAGTTCTTTACGAGCAGTACTTC.

The chain recombines TRBV18 with TRBJ2-7; TRBD2 might be the D (5 bases). V gave up 0 bases and J gave up 3 bases, with 9 bases separating them. Per germline, CDR1 KGHSH and CDR2 LQKENI. The CDR3 length is 14 residues. In DNA, the CDR3 is TGTGCCAGCTCACCACCGGGAGTGTTCTACGAGCAGTACTTC. It yields the protein CASSPPGVFYEQYF. The full variable domain, with the rest looked up from reference TRBV18 and TRBJ2-7, is NAGVMQNPRHLVRRRGQEARLRCSPMKGHSHVYWYRQLPEEGLKFMVYLQKENIIDESGMPKERFSAEFPKEGPSILRIQQVVRGDSAAYFCASSPPGVFYEQYFGPGTRLTVT.

The chain recombines TRBV29-1 with TRBJ2-7, with 9 bases identical to TRBD1. The V and J ends lost 1 base and 4 bases, in that order; junction bases with no gene match: 2. Germline V gene data show CDR1 as SQVTM and CDR2 as ANQGSEA. CDR3 length equals 13 residues. The CDR3: CSVEGQGGYEQYF. CDR3 coding DNA: TGCAGCGTTGAAGGACAGGGGGGATACGAGCAGTACTTC.

V gene TRBV7-9 combines with J gene TRBJ2-2; D is uncertain. This CDR3 is 12 amino acids long. V gave up 2 bases and J gave up 8 bases, with 6 bases separating them. In germline, CDR1 is SEHNR, CDR2 FQNEAQ (reference sequence). CDR3 loop: CASSLSSGELFF. Here the CDR3 DNA reads TGTGCCAGCAGCTTATCATCAGGGGAGCTGTTTTTT.